This T cell receptor (beta chain) derives from a study of T cell repertoires in cytomegalovirus infection. Study-level points and caveats: Identification of carriers of CMV plus the relevant HLA was performed using cumulative public TCR beta family frequency. Clonotypes of TCR beta that were HLA-C-restricted and CMV-specific dominated the ex vivo response.

This CDR3 is 16 amino acids long. V was cut by 3 bases and J by 2 bases, with 13 bases left in between. The germline V gene has CDR1 LGHNA and CDR2 YNFKEQ. One entry per CDR3 protein results from TCRdb running MiXCR on the reads. The sample gives some 220,000 distinct CDR3 sequences, about 40% of which show up once; roughly three fifths is in the top ten. Concerning this clonotype itself: Its target is not known.

J is TRBJ2-2 and V is TRBV4-2; D may be TRBD2 (5 bases). The sequence derives from a human donor in good health (CMV status not recorded). Some clones in this sample may be carry-over from other donors' samples. The material sequenced was CD8+ T cells from cultured PBMCs, taken from culture after CMV antigen stimulation. The CDR3 protein is CASSHDLGENTGELFF. DNA of the CDR3: TGTGCCAGCAGCCACGACCTCGGGGAAAACACCGGGGAGCTGTTTTTT.